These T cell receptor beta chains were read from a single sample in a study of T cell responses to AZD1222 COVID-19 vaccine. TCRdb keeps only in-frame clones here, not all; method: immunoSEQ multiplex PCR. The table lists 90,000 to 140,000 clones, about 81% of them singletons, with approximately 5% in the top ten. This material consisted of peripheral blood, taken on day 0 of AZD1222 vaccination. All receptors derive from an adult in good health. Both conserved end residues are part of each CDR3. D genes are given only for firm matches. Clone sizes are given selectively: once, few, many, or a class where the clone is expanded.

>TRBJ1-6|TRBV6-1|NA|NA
CASSEPPKTFSPLHF
TGTGCCAGCAGTGAACCCCCCAAGACGTTTTCACCCCTCCACTTT
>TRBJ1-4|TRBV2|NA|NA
CASTLNAAGLNEKLFF
TGTGCCAGCACCCTTAACGCGGCAGGTCTTAATGAAAAACTGTTTTTT
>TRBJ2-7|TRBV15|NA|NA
CATSIAREQYF
TGTGCCACCAGCATAGCGCGCGAGCAGTACTTC
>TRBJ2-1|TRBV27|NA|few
CASSLETVPYNEQFF
TGTGCCAGCAGTTTAGAGACAGTCCCCTACAATGAGCAGTTCTTC
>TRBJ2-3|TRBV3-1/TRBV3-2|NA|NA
CASSQDMSRNTDTQYF
TGTGCCAGCAGCCAAGATATGAGCCGCAACACAGATACGCAGTATTTT
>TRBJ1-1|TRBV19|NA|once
CASSWLGTEAFF
TGTGCCAGTAGTTGGCTTGGCACTGAAGCTTTCTTT
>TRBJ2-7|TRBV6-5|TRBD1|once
CASRTGTYEQYF
TGTGCCAGCAGGACAGGGACCTACGAGCAGTACTTC
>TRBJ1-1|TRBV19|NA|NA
CASSIPPQNRAEAFF
TGTGCCAGTAGTATCCCCCCACAAAATCGGGCTGAAGCTTTCTTT
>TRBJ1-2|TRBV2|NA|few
CASGEGYYGYTF
TGTGCCAGCGGGGAAGGGTACTATGGCTACACCTTC
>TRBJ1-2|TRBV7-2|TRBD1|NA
CASSSGLTGGDGYTF
TGTGCCAGCAGCTCAGGATTAACAGGGGGCGATGGCTACACCTTC
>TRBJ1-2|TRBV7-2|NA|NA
CASSLDLGGYTF
TGTGCCAGCAGCTTAGACTTGGGCGGCTACACCTTC
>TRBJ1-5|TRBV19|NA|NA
CASSIVGHYQHF
TGTGCCAGTAGTATAGTAGGGCACTATCAGCATTTT
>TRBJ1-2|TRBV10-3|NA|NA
CASSTPPGPNTNYGYTF
TGTGCCAGCTCTACCCCTCCGGGGCCCAACACTAACTATGGCTACACCTTC
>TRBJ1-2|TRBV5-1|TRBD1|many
CASSLARQGPQNYGYTF
TGCGCCAGCAGCTTGGCTCGACAGGGACCTCAGAATTATGGCTACACCTTC
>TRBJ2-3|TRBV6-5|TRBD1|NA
CASRADRGLADTQYF
TGTGCCAGCAGAGCCGACAGGGGGCTGGCAGATACGCAGTATTTT
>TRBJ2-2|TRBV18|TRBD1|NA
CASSPFSPRRQGSGELFF
TGTGCCAGCTCACCATTCAGTCCGAGGAGACAGGGTTCCGGGGAGCTGTTTTTT
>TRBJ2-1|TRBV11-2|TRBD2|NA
CASSRNAGTSLYNEQFF
TGTGCCAGCAGCAGAAACGCCGGGACTAGCCTCTACAATGAGCAGTTCTTC
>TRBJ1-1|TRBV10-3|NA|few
CAISESRGLNTEAFF
TGTGCCATCAGTGAGTCGCGTGGCCTGAACACTGAAGCTTTCTTT
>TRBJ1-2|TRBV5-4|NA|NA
CASSRGAEYGYTF
TGTGCCAGCAGCCGGGGGGCGGAGTATGGCTACACCTTC
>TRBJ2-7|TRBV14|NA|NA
CASSQEHGRSYEQYF
TGTGCCAGCAGCCAAGAGCACGGCCGATCCTACGAGCAGTACTTC